A selection of T cell receptor beta chains follows, all from one sample in a study of blood T cells in healthy people across ages. TCRdb reprocessed the 5' RACE reads with MiXCR, giving one entry per CDR3 protein. This table has approximately 670,000 distinct CDR3 sequences, about 43% appearing once. Sequencing used blood. These TCRs come from an older man in good health. Both conserved end residues are part of each CDR3. Fields, in order: D gene, CDR3 length, clone size, V gene, J gene, CDR3 DNA, CDR3 protein. The D gene is left open where the match is weak. Size values are once, few and many counts, or a class for expanded clones, and some rows have none.

d_gene: NA
len: 14
abundance: NA
v_gene: TRBV4-3
j_gene: TRBJ2-4
CDR3nt: TGCGCCAGCACCCCGGGGCCAGCCAAAAACATTCAGTACTTC
CDR3aa: CASTPGPAKNIQYF

d_gene: NA
len: 12
abundance: once
v_gene: TRBV29-1
j_gene: TRBJ1-5
CDR3nt: TGCAGCGTTCGGACAAGCAATCAGCCCCAGCATTTT
CDR3aa: CSVRTSNQPQHF

d_gene: TRBD1
len: 14
abundance: NA
v_gene: TRBV28
j_gene: TRBJ1-4
CDR3nt: TGTGCCAGCACCTCGGACAGGGGTGGTGAAAAACTGTTTTTT
CDR3aa: CASTSDRGGEKLFF

d_gene: TRBD2
len: 17
abundance: few
v_gene: TRBV4-3
j_gene: TRBJ2-7
CDR3nt: TGCGCCAGCAGCCAAGGGATTCAGACTAGCGGGAACTACGAGCAGTACTTC
CDR3aa: CASSQGIQTSGNYEQYF

d_gene: TRBD2
len: 15
abundance: NA
v_gene: TRBV20-1
j_gene: TRBJ2-3
CDR3nt: TGCAGTGCTAGAGATCCCCGCGGGAGCCCAGATACGCAGTATTTT
CDR3aa: CSARDPRGSPDTQYF

d_gene: NA
len: 15
abundance: NA
v_gene: TRBV7-2
j_gene: TRBJ2-3
CDR3nt: TGTGCCAGCAGCTTAGACGCGGGAATGTTCGATACGCAGTATTTT
CDR3aa: CASSLDAGMFDTQYF

d_gene: NA
len: 12
abundance: many
v_gene: TRBV7-2
j_gene: TRBJ2-3
CDR3nt: TGTGCCAGCAGCTTGGTGCGAGATACGCAGTATTTT
CDR3aa: CASSLVRDTQYF

d_gene: NA
len: 11
abundance: NA
v_gene: TRBV25-1
j_gene: TRBJ1-2
CDR3nt: TGTGCCAGCAGGAAGGAGGTTGGCTACACCTTC
CDR3aa: CASRKEVGYTF

d_gene: TRBD2
len: 16
abundance: NA
v_gene: TRBV5-6
j_gene: TRBJ2-5
CDR3nt: TGTGCCAGCAGCTTGGGTAGCGGGGGGGCGCGAGAGACCCAGTACTTC
CDR3aa: CASSLGSGGARETQYF

d_gene: TRBD1
len: 14
abundance: few
v_gene: TRBV27
j_gene: TRBJ2-3
CDR3nt: TGTGCCAGCAGTTCCCCAATACAGGGGGATACGCAGTATTTT
CDR3aa: CASSSPIQGDTQYF

d_gene: TRBD2
len: 15
abundance: NA
v_gene: TRBV7-2
j_gene: TRBJ2-3
CDR3nt: TGTGCCAGCCGACTAGCGGGGGCCCACACAGATACGCAGTATTTT
CDR3aa: CASRLAGAHTDTQYF

d_gene: TRBD1
len: 16
abundance: NA
v_gene: TRBV30
j_gene: TRBJ1-4
CDR3nt: TGTGCCTGGAAACGACAGGGTCAAATCCGGGGTGAAAAACTGTTTTTT
CDR3aa: CAWKRQGQIRGEKLFF

d_gene: NA
len: 15
abundance: NA
v_gene: TRBV12-3/TRBV12-4
j_gene: TRBJ2-1
CDR3nt: TGTGCCAGCAGTTTACGCCCTAGAACCTACAATGAGCAGTTCTTC
CDR3aa: CASSLRPRTYNEQFF

d_gene: TRBD1
len: 15
abundance: NA
v_gene: TRBV5-6
j_gene: TRBJ2-7
CDR3nt: TGTGCCAGCAACTCACCGGGACAGGGCCCCTACGAGCAGTACTTC
CDR3aa: CASNSPGQGPYEQYF

d_gene: NA
len: 16
abundance: few
v_gene: TRBV12-3/TRBV12-4
j_gene: TRBJ2-3
CDR3nt: TGTGCCAGCAGTTTACAGGGCGGGACAGGCACAGATACGCAGTATTTT
CDR3aa: CASSLQGGTGTDTQYF

d_gene: TRBD1
len: 18
abundance: NA
v_gene: TRBV18
j_gene: TRBJ2-1
CDR3nt: TGTGCCAGCTCGCGGGACAGGGGCACCCTTAGCTCCTACAATGAGCAGTTCTTC
CDR3aa: CASSRDRGTLSSYNEQFF

d_gene: NA
len: 12
abundance: NA
v_gene: TRBV20-1
j_gene: TRBJ1-2
CDR3nt: TGCAGTGCAGAGGGGACGGTCTATGGCTACACCTTC
CDR3aa: CSAEGTVYGYTF

d_gene: NA
len: 13
abundance: few
v_gene: TRBV29-1
j_gene: TRBJ2-4
CDR3nt: TGCAGCGCGAAAAGACCAGGAGAAAACATTCAGTACTTC
CDR3aa: CSAKRPGENIQYF

d_gene: TRBD2
len: 15
abundance: NA
v_gene: TRBV20-1
j_gene: TRBJ2-4
CDR3nt: TGCAGTGCTAGAGATTCCCAGCGGGGGTATAATGAGCAGTACTTC
CDR3aa: CSARDSQRGYNEQYF

d_gene: TRBD1
len: 15
abundance: NA
v_gene: TRBV20-1
j_gene: TRBJ2-5
CDR3nt: TGCAGTGCTAAACGTTCGGGGACAGGGAAAGAGACCCAGTACTTC
CDR3aa: CSAKRSGTGKETQYF

d_gene: TRBD1
len: 16
abundance: few
v_gene: TRBV10-3
j_gene: TRBJ2-7
CDR3nt: TGTGCCATCAGTGAGAAACCGGGACAGGTAACCTACGAGCAGTACTTC
CDR3aa: CAISEKPGQVTYEQYF

d_gene: TRBD2
len: 15
abundance: NA
v_gene: TRBV20-1
j_gene: TRBJ2-3
CDR3nt: TGCAGTGCTAGAGAACCGGGACTAATCACAGATACGCAGTATTTT
CDR3aa: CSAREPGLITDTQYF

d_gene: NA
len: 15
abundance: NA
v_gene: TRBV18
j_gene: TRBJ2-7
CDR3nt: TGTGCCAGCTCACCTGACATCTCAGGGGCGGGGGAGCAGTACTTC
CDR3aa: CASSPDISGAGEQYF

d_gene: NA
len: 13
abundance: NA
v_gene: TRBV3-1
j_gene: TRBJ1-1
CDR3nt: TGTGCCAGCAGCCAAGGGGCAGCTAATGAAGCTTTCTTT
CDR3aa: CASSQGAANEAFF

d_gene: TRBD2
len: 17
abundance: NA
v_gene: TRBV5-1
j_gene: TRBJ2-1
CDR3nt: TGCGCCAGCAGCCCCACACTAGCGGGGGCCATAAACAATGAGCAGTTCTTC
CDR3aa: CASSPTLAGAINNEQFF

d_gene: NA
len: 13
abundance: few
v_gene: TRBV6-2/TRBV6-3
j_gene: TRBJ2-3
CDR3nt: TGTGCCAGCAGTTACCAGACGAGGGATACGCAGTATTTT
CDR3aa: CASSYQTRDTQYF

d_gene: TRBD1
len: 14
abundance: NA
v_gene: TRBV10-2
j_gene: TRBJ1-4
CDR3nt: TGCGCCACCCAATCTGGGACAGGAGATGAAAAACTGTTTTTT
CDR3aa: CATQSGTGDEKLFF

d_gene: TRBD1
len: 14
abundance: NA
v_gene: TRBV29-1
j_gene: TRBJ2-7
CDR3nt: TGCAGCGCTGTAATAGGGACAGGGGGGGACGAGCAGTACTTC
CDR3aa: CSAVIGTGGDEQYF

d_gene: NA
len: 14
abundance: NA
v_gene: TRBV12-3/TRBV12-4
j_gene: TRBJ1-2
CDR3nt: TGTGCCAGCAGTTTAGGCACGGGATTTCCAGGCTACACCTTC
CDR3aa: CASSLGTGFPGYTF

d_gene: NA
len: 12
abundance: NA
v_gene: TRBV14
j_gene: TRBJ2-5
CDR3nt: TGTGCCAGCAGCCAAGTTCAGAAGACCCAGTACTTC
CDR3aa: CASSQVQKTQYF

d_gene: NA
len: 16
abundance: NA
v_gene: TRBV5-5
j_gene: TRBJ2-7
CDR3nt: TGTGCCAGCAGCTCCGAGCGGCGGCGCTACTCCTACGAGCAGTACTTC
CDR3aa: CASSSERRRYSYEQYF

d_gene: TRBD2
len: 14
abundance: few
v_gene: TRBV20-1
j_gene: TRBJ2-7
CDR3nt: TGCAGTGCTAGAATAGCGGGAACTTCCTACGAGCAGTACTTC
CDR3aa: CSARIAGTSYEQYF

d_gene: TRBD1
len: 12
abundance: NA
v_gene: TRBV29-1
j_gene: TRBJ1-4
CDR3nt: TGCAGCGTGACAGGGGGCTTTGAAAAACTGTTTTTT
CDR3aa: CSVTGGFEKLFF

d_gene: NA
len: 13
abundance: NA
v_gene: TRBV20-1
j_gene: TRBJ2-3
CDR3nt: TGCAGTGCTAGGCCCACAGTTACAGATACGCAGTATTTT
CDR3aa: CSARPTVTDTQYF

d_gene: NA
len: 13
abundance: many
v_gene: TRBV20-1
j_gene: TRBJ1-2
CDR3nt: TGCAGTGCTAGAGATGGAGGCAGGGTGAGCTACACCTTC
CDR3aa: CSARDGGRVSYTF

d_gene: NA
len: 15
abundance: NA
v_gene: TRBV6-2/TRBV6-3
j_gene: TRBJ2-1
CDR3nt: TGTGCCACCAGTCCCCTAGGCCCCCTCGGGAGTGAGCAGTTCTTC
CDR3aa: CATSPLGPLGSEQFF

d_gene: TRBD2
len: 15
abundance: few
v_gene: TRBV27
j_gene: TRBJ2-1
CDR3nt: TGTGCCAGCAGTTTAAACGGGGGGGCTATCTGGGAGCAGTTCTTC
CDR3aa: CASSLNGGAIWEQFF

d_gene: TRBD1
len: 14
abundance: NA
v_gene: TRBV25-1
j_gene: TRBJ2-1
CDR3nt: TGTGCCAGCAGGGCGGACAGGGGATACAATGAGCAGTTCTTC
CDR3aa: CASRADRGYNEQFF

d_gene: NA
len: 19
abundance: NA
v_gene: TRBV6-2/TRBV6-3
j_gene: TRBJ1-5
CDR3nt: TGTGCCAGCAGTTACGAGGCGGGCGAGCCCCGTGTTGGCAATCAGCCCCAGCATTTT
CDR3aa: CASSYEAGEPRVGNQPQHF

d_gene: TRBD2
len: 15
abundance: NA
v_gene: TRBV4-1
j_gene: TRBJ2-3
CDR3nt: TGCGCCAGCAGTCGACGGGGCGGGGGGGCGTATACGCAGTATTTT
CDR3aa: CASSRRGGGAYTQYF

d_gene: NA
len: 15
abundance: NA
v_gene: TRBV10-1
j_gene: TRBJ2-7
CDR3nt: TGCGCCAGCAGTGACCCGGGCAGGGACCCCTACGAGCAGTACTTC
CDR3aa: CASSDPGRDPYEQYF

d_gene: NA
len: 15
abundance: few
v_gene: TRBV6-5
j_gene: TRBJ2-4
CDR3nt: TGTGCCAGCAGTTTCCCCACAACAGACTCAAACATTCAGTACTTC
CDR3aa: CASSFPTTDSNIQYF